The T cell receptor beta chain under discussion was sequenced for a study of blood T cells in healthy people across ages. On this clonotype itself: The antigen is undetermined.

Primed by a sample-barcoded 5' primer and a J-beta primer mix, a second PCR proceeded for 7 to 11 cycles. Each cDNA was tagged by a template-switch adaptor containing 12 random nucleotides. TCRdb re-derived calls from the 5' RACE reads in MiXCR, one entry per CDR3 protein. The sample lists about a million distinct CDR3 sequences, just over 50% seen once, with about 20% in the top ten. V lost 0 bases and J lost 1, with 18 bases in between. The length of the CDR3 is 18 residues. Germline V gene data show CDR1 as MNHEY and CDR2 as SVGEGT. Study conclusions and caveats: What prevented conclusive comparison of naive and antigen-experienced cells was that PBMCs were unsorted. Investigators viewed diversity estimates from one million T cells as underestimates, the study reported. Samples with more naive T cells showed higher observed beta diversity.

This sequence originates from an older woman in good health. The specimen sequenced was blood. The chain uses TRBV6-2 or TRBV6-3 and TRBJ2-5; D is unclear. CDR3: CASSYSIGVARSQETQYF. CDR3 coding DNA: TGTGCCAGCAGTTACTCGATCGGAGTGGCTAGGAGCCAAGAGACCCAGTACTTC.